This TCR beta chain is drawn from a study of Graves' ophthalmopathy and Graves' hyperthyroidism. RNA transcripts were the source from which TCR beta CDR3 regions were amplified. First-round RT-PCR with HTBI primers preceded a second-round multiplex PCR. TCRdb re-called the multiplex PCR reads through MiXCR, storing one row per CDR3 protein. Of 40,000 to 45,000 distinct CDR3 sequences detected, 40% to 65% appear once; the ten largest clones hold roughly 18%. With a duration under 3 months, ophthalmopathy in the donors showed moderate-to-severe activity, CAS ≥3 and NOSPECS ≥4. Trimming removed 5 bases from V and 4 bases from J; junction bases left unmatched: 4. Germline V gives CDR1 SEHNR, CDR2 FQNEAQ (reference sequence). The CDR3 consists of 15 residues. The sample holds many counts of this clonotype.

Sequenced sample: peripheral blood. The receptor comes from an adult man with Graves' ophthalmopathy. The J gene is TRBJ2-3, the V gene TRBV7-9; TRBD2 matches at 12 bases. The DNA of the CDR3 is TGTGCCAGCAGCCCTAGCGGGGGGGTTCCAGATACGCAGTATTTT. Translated: CASSPSGGVPDTQYF.